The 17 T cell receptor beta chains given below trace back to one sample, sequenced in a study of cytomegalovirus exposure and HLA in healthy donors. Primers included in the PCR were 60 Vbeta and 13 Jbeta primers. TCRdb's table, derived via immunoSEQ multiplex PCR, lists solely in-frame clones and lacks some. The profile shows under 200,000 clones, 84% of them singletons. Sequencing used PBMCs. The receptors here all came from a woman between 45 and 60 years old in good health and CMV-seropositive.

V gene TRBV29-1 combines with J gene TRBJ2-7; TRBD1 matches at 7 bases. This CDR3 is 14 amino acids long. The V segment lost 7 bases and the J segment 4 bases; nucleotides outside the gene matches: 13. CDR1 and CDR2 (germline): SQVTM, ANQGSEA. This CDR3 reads CSAAAQTGSYEQYF. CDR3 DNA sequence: TGCAGCGCCGCAGCCCAGACAGGGAGTTACGAGCAGTACTTC.

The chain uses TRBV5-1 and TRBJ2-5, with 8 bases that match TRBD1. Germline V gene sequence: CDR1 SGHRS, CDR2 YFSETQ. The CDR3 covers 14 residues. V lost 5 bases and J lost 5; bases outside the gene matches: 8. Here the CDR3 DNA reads TGCGCCAGCAGTGACAGGGGACAAGGCGAGACCCAGTACTTC. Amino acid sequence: CASSDRGQGETQYF.

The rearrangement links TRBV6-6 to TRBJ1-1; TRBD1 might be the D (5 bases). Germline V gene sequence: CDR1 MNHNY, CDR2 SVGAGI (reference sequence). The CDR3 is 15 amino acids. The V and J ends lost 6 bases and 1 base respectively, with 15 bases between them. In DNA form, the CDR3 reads TGTGCCAGCAGCTCCCCCCGGGGGACGAACACTGAAGCTTTCTTT. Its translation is CASSSPRGTNTEAFF.

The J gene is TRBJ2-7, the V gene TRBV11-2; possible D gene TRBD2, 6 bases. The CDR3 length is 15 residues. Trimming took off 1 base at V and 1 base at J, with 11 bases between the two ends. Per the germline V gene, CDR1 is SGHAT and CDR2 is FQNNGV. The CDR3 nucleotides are TGTGCCAGCAGCTTAGTGGAGCGGGTATCCTACGAGCAGTACTTC. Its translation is CASSLVERVSYEQYF.

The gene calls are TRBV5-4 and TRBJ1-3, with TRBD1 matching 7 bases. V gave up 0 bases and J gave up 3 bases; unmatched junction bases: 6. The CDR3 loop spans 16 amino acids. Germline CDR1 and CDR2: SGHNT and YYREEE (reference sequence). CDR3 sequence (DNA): TGTGCCAGCAGCTTGGCAGGGGGTAAGGGTGGAAACACCATATATTTT. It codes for CASSLAGGKGGNTIYF.

The CDR3 loop is CASSSSGGYTF. CDR3 nucleotide sequence: TGTGCCAGCAGTTCATCAGGGGGCTACACCTTC. The chain recombines TRBV28 with TRBJ1-2; tentative D call: TRBD1 (5 bases). This CDR3 is built from 11 residues. Germline CDR1 is MDHEN and CDR2 is SYDVKM. Trimming took 4 bases from V and 8 from J, leaving 8 bases between them.

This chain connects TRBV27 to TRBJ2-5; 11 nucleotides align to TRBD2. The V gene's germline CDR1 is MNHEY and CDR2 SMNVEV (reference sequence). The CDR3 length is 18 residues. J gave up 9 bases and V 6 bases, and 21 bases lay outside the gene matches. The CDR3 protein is CASSHSGVGGLAAQAQYF. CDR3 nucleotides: TGTGCCAGCAGCCATTCCGGGGTCGGGGGACTAGCGGCTCAGGCCCAGTACTTC.

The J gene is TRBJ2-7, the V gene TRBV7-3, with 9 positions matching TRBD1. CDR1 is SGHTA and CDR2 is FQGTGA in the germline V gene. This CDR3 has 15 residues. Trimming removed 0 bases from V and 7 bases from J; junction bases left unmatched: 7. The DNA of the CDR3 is TGTGCCAGCAGCTTAACGGGGGGACAGGGTGGGGAGCAGTACTTC. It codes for CASSLTGGQGGEQYF. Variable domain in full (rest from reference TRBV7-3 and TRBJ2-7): GAGVSQTPSNKVTEKGKYVELRCDPISGHTALYWYRQSLGQGPEFLIYFQGTGAADDSGLPNDRFFAVRPEGSVSTLKIQRTERGDSAVYLCASSLTGGQGGEQYFGPGTRLTVT.

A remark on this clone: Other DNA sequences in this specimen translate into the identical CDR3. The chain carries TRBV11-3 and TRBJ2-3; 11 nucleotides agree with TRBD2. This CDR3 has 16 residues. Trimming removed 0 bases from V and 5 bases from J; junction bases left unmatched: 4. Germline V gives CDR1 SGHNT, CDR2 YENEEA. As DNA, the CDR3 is TGTGCCAGCAGCTTAGACCTAGCGGGGGGTCAAGATACGCAGTATTTT. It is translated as CASSLDLAGGQDTQYF.

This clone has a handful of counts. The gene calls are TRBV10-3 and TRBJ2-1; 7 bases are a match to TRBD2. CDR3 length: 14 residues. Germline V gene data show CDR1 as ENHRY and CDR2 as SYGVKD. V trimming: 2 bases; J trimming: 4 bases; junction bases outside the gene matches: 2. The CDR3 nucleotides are TGTGCCATCAGTGAGGGGACTAAATACAATGAGCAGTTCTTC. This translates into CAISEGTKYNEQFF.

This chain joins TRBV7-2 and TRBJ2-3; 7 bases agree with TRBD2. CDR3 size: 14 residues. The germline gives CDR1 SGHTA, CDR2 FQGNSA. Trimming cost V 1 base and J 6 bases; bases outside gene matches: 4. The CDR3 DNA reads TGTGCCAGCAGCTTAGACGGGGGGTCGGATACGCAGTATTTT. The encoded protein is CASSLDGGSDTQYF.

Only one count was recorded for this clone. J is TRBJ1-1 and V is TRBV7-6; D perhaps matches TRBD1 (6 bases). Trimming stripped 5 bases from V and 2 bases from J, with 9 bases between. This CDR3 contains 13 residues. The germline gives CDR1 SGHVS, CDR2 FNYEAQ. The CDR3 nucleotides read TGTGCCAGCAGCCAGGACAGCAACACTGAAGCTTTCTTT. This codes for CASSQDSNTEAFF.

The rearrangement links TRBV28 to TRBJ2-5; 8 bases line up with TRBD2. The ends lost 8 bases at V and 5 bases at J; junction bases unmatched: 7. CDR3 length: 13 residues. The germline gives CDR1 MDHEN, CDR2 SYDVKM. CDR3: CASSGGLEETQYF. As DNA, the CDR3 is TGTGCCAGCTCGGGGGGGCTGGAGGAGACCCAGTACTTC.

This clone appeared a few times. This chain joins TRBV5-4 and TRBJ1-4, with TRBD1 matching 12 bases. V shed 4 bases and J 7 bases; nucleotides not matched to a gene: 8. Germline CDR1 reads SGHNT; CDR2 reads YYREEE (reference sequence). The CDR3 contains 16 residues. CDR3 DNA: TGTGCCAGCAGCATGGGGACAGGGGGCACGGGTGAAAAACTGTTTTTT. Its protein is CASSMGTGGTGEKLFF.

In DNA form, the CDR3 reads TGTGCCAGCAGCTTAACGGGTCTGGGCGCCAATGAGCAGTTCTTC. Amino acids: CASSLTGLGANEQFF. The chain links TRBV7-3 to TRBJ2-1, with D unclear. Trimming cost V 0 bases and J 6 bases, with 12 bases left between them. The CDR3 totals 15 residues. Germline values: CDR1 SGHTA, CDR2 FQGTGA.

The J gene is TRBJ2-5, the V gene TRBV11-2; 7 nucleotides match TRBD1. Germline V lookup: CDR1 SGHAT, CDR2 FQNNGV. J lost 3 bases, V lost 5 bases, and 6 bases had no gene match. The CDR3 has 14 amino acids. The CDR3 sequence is CASSPYRGEETQYF. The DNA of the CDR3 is TGTGCCAGCAGCCCCTACAGGGGAGAAGAGACCCAGTACTTC.

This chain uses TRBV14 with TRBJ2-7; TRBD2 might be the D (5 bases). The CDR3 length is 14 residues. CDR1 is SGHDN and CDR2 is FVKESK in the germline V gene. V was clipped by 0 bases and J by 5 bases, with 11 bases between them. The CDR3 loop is CASSQDPGWDEQYF. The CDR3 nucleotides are TGTGCCAGCAGCCAAGATCCGGGGTGGGACGAGCAGTACTTC.